This paragraph reports one TCR beta chain. The data originate from a study of PD-1 blockade in classical Hodgkin lymphoma. V lost 7 bases, J lost 5 bases, and 12 bases stayed unmatched. This CDR3 region has 17 residues. Per the germline V gene, CDR1 is SGHAT and CDR2 is FQNNGV. The table came from immunoSEQ multiplex PCR; TCRdb's copy has only in-frame clones and leaves some out. The sample holds tens of thousands of clones, 85% to 95% seen once. Sample time point: newly diagnosed, previously untreated cHL patient sample. Magnetic negative selection purified CD4+ T cells from thawed PBMCs. Specimen: CD4+ T cells from blood. The clonotype comes from a human donor with classical Hodgkin lymphoma. The chain couples TRBV11-2 to TRBJ2-5; TRBD2 agrees at 14 bases. CDR3 amino acids: CASTRPGTSGRFETQYF. For the CDR3, the DNA is TGTGCCAGCACCAGACCTGGGACTAGCGGGAGATTTGAGACCCAGTACTTC.